Here is one T cell receptor (gamma chain) with its context. The antigen it binds to is not known. Base-call qualities are not available, and no considerably larger clone is one nucleotide away. CDR1 and CDR2, looked up from the germline V gene (reference sequence), are VTNTFY and YDVSTARD. Spanning cysteine to phenylalanine, the CDR3 consists of 14 amino acids. CDR3 DNA only is kept here, 42 bases in frame from base 1. These data belong to a study of γδ T cells in repeated Plasmodium falciparum infection (dated by TCRdb to the early 2020s). In the study overall: The natural-infection arm enrolled Malian children exposed to intense seasonal malaria transmission, compared against age and gender matched Australian children. Four controlled human malaria infections were administered to five malaria-naive U.S. adults over about 630 days by bites from P. falciparum NF54-infected Anopheles stephensi mosquitoes. Controlled-infection subjects were sampled at baseline, immediately before selected infections, and 21 days after each infection. Malian gammadelta TCR repertoires were analysed cross-sectionally during no-transmission periods and longitudinally across acute febrile malaria episodes. In the study, the shaping of the human gammadelta T cell repertoire by repeated Plasmodium falciparum infection was examined using natural infection in Mali and controlled human malaria infection.

Results the study describes overall, beyond this receptor: Because the controlled-infection cohort was small, analysis of inter-individual variability in gammadelta T cell responses was limited. The Malian cohort came from a small rural village of predominantly one ethnic group, limiting generalizability. Compared with Australian children, Malian children appeared to have Vdelta2-negative gammadelta TCR repertoires that were more clonally expanded, less diverse and less shared. Across time and infection, the Vgamma9/Vdelta2+ TCR repertoires showed a highly stable polyclonal makeup, with many TCRgamma sequences overlapping between individuals. In Vdelta2-negative, largely Vdelta1+, gammadelta TCR repertoires, repeated controlled infections appeared to drive waves of new clonotype selection.

Libraries were made using multiplex PCR. Instrument used: Illumina MiSeq. Both TCR gamma (TRG) and TCR delta (TRD) chains were sequenced from each sorted gammadelta T cell sample. In the authors' own workflow: Repertoire analyses included clonotype tree plots, accumulated frequency of the top 20 clonotypes, diversity index (DI) and D75 metrics. Via CATT, TCRdb reprocessed the public reads, and rows with identical DNA were then joined. The V and J calls were not made by the authors but by TCRdb's processing. This sample lists around 24,000 gamma-chain clones; about 3% were detected once. The ten largest clones capture roughly 30% of the sample. Vgamma9/Vdelta2+ and Vdelta2-negative gammadelta T cell populations were flow-sorted from peripheral blood mononuclear cells for bulk TCR repertoire analysis.

Sequencing input: gamma-delta T cells from blood. The source of this sequence is a pool of human donors (malaria-infected and uninfected, not separated). No J gene call was made, and the V gene is TRGV3. For the CDR3, the sequence is CATWDRLCWYKRLF. The DNA sequence follows: TGTGCCACCTGGGACAGGCTCTGTTGGTATAAGAGACTCTTT.